This T cell receptor (beta chain) originates from a study of Ad26.COV2.S vaccination and SARS-CoV-2 variants (dated by TCRdb to about 2021). With respect to the entire study: TCRbeta repertoire sequencing was used to assess the specificity and breadth of SARS-CoV-2-reactive T cell receptors after Ad26.COV2.S vaccination. The TCR-sequenced set comprised approximately 32 samples: some 19 Ad26.COV2.S vaccine recipients, 5 placebo recipients and 8 SARS-CoV-2 convalescent individuals.

Interpreted using the paper, the time point label stands for: individuals recovered from natural SARS-CoV-2 infection. The immunoSEQ Assay was used to sequence TCRbeta CDR3 regions. After extraction, genomic DNA underwent amplification by bias-controlled multiplex PCR, followed by high-throughput sequencing. The authors' pipeline ran thus. To quantify the absolute abundance of every unique TCRbeta CDR3 region, sequences were collapsed and filtered. T cell fraction was estimated by normalizing TCRbeta template counts to usable DNA, with usable DNA measured through amplification of reference genes found in all nucleated cells. Repertoire TCRs were annotated as SARS-CoV-2-specific when V gene, CDR3 amino acid sequence and J gene were exactly matched to a known reactive TCR set. The reference SARS-CoV-2 TCR set was obtained from MIRA and was filtered for enrichment in COVID-19-positive ImmuneCODE repertoires, whereby public or cross-reactive TCRs were removed. Drawing on the MIRA antigens, annotated TCRs were analysed further at the level of specific ORF or position within ORF. Depth was the summed frequency of annotated unique rearrangements, while breadth was defined as annotated unique rearrangements over total unique productive rearrangements. Group comparisons of TCR breadth used two-sided Wilcoxon rank-sum tests. This is the immuneACCESS table as TCRdb keeps it, with only in-frame sequences that have V and J called. A part of the clones is gone; compared with another copy, unresolved V genes explain less than half, and the rest is unexplained. V and J calls plus clone size are reproduced from that table; the DNA served to infer D and trimming. This sample gives 300,000 to 450,000 clones in total; roughly 94% of them show up just once. The ten largest account for under 4% of the sample.

With regard to this clone: What antigen it recognizes has not been identified. Base quality data are lacking; no much larger clone is found one base away.

Beyond this particular receptor, the publication reports: The authors noted that the TCR breadth and depth analyses may have underestimated total T cell responses. Spike-specific TCR breadth was higher in Ad26.COV2.S recipients than in placebo recipients (P = 0.0014). Comparable non-spike TCR breadth was observed between vaccine and placebo recipients, consistent with only spike being contained in the vaccine. Substantial breadth of spike-specific CD8+ and CD4+ T cell responses was reported after vaccination.

The junction shows trimming of 6 bases on V and 2 bases on J, plus 13 bases between the germline ends. There are 14 amino acids in the CDR3, from cysteine to phenylalanine inclusive. This entry keeps only the CDR3 DNA: 42 bases, framed from base 1. According to the germline V gene (reference sequence), CDR1 reads SEHNR and CDR2 reads FQNEAQ. The origin of this receptor is a human donor who had recovered from COVID-19. The chain is encoded by TRBV7-9 joined to TRBJ2-5, with the D gene not confidently named. Material: peripheral blood, obtained after recovery from COVID-19. The CDR3 has the sequence CASSSGRLQETQYF. The DNA reads as follows: TGTGCCAGCAGTTCCGGACGGTTACAAGAGACCCAGTACTTC.